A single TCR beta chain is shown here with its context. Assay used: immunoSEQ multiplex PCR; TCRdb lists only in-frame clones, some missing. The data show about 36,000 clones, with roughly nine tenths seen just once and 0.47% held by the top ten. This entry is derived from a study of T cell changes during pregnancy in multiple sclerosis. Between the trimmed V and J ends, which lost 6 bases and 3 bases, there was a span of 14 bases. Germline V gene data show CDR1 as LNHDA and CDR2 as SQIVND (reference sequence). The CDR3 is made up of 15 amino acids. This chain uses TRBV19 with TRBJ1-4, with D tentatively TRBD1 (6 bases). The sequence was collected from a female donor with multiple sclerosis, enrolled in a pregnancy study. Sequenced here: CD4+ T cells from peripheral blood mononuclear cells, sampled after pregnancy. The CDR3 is CASSAHRAPNEKLFF. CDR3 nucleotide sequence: TGTGCCAGTAGCGCTCACAGGGCTCCTAATGAAAAACTGTTTTTT.